This T cell receptor beta chain was recovered during a study of CD8 T cells in Susac syndrome. Reverse transcription used about 0.45 to 1 ug RNA and random hexamers. The immunoSEQ assay covered 54 Vbeta and 13 Jbeta segments for CDR3. TCRdb redid the calling of the immunoSEQ multiplex PCR reads with MiXCR, one entry per CDR3 protein. The sample comprises nearly 200,000 distinct CDR3 sequences, about 96% of which are singletons, and about 0.087% rests with the top ten. CD8+ and CD4+ T cells from blood underwent TCR beta sequencing, which was carried out in a high-throughput format. This TCR was recovered from a human donor with multiple sclerosis. Sequencing was performed on CD4+ T cells from PBMCs.

The CDR3 DNA reads as TGTGCCTGGAGTGTAGCGACTCCCAATGAGCAGTTCTTC. It codes for CAWSVATPNEQFF. This rearrangement joins TRBV30 to TRBJ2-1; D is unclear. Germline assignment: CDR1 GTSNPN and CDR2 SVGIG (reference sequence). Trimming pared 0 bases from V and 6 bases from J, leaving 9 bases between. This CDR3 has 13 amino acids. Variable domain in full (rest from reference TRBV30 and TRBJ2-1): SQTIHQWPATLVQPVGSPLSLECTVEGTSNPNLYWYRQAAGRGLQLLFYSVGIGQISSEVPQNLSASRPQDRQFILSSKKLLLSDSGFYLCAWSVATPNEQFFGPGTRLTVL.